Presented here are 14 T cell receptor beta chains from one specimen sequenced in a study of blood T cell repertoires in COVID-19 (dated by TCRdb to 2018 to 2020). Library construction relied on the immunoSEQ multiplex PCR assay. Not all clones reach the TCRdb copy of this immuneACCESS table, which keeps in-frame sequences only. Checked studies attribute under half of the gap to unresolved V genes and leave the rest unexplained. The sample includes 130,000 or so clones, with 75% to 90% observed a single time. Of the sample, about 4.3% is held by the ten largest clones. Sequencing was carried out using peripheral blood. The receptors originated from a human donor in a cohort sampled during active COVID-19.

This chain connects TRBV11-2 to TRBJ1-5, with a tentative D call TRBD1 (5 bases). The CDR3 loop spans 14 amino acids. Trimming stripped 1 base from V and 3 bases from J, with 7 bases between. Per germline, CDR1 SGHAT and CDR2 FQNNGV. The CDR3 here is CASSLARDNQPQHF. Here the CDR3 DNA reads TGTGCCAGCAGCTTAGCCAGGGACAATCAGCCCCAGCATTTT. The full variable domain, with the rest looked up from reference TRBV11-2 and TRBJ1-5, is EAGVAQSPRYKIIEKRQSVAFWCNPISGHATLYWYQQILGQGPKLLIQFQNNGVVDDSQLPKDRFSAERLKGVDSTLKIQPAKLEDSAVYLCASSLARDNQPQHFGDGTRLSIL.

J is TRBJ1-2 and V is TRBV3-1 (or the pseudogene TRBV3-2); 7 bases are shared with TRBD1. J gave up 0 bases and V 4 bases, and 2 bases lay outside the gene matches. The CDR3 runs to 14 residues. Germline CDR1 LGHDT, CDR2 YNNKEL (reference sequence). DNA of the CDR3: TGTGCCAGCAGCCGGGGACAGCCTAACTATGGCTACACCTTC. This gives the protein CASSRGQPNYGYTF.

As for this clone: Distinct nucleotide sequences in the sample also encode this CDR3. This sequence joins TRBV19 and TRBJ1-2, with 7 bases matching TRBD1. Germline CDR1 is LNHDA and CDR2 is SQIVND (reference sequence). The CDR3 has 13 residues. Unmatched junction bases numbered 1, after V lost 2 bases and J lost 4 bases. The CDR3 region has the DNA TGTGCCAGTAGTATACGACAGGGCTATGGCTACACCTTC. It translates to CASSIRQGYGYTF.

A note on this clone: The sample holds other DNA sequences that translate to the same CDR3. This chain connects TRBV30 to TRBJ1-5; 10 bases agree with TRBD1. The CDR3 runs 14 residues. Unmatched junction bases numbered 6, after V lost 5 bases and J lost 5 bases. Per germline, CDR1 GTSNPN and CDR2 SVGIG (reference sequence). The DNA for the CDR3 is TGTGCCTGGTCGGCGGGGACAGGGGATCAGCCCCAGCATTTT. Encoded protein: CAWSAGTGDQPQHF.

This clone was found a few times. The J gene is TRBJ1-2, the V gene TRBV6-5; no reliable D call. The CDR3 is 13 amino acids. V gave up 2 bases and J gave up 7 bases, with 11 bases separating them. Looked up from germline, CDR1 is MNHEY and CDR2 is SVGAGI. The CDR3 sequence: CASSYMGGAGYTF. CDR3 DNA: TGTGCCAGCAGTTACATGGGAGGCGCTGGCTACACCTTC.

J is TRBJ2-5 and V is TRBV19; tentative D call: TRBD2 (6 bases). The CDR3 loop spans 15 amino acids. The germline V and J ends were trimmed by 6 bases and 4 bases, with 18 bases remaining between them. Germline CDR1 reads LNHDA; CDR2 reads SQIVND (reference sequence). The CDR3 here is CASRDFSGAAETQYF. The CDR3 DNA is TGTGCCAGTAGAGATTTTAGCGGCGCCGCAGAGACCCAGTACTTC.

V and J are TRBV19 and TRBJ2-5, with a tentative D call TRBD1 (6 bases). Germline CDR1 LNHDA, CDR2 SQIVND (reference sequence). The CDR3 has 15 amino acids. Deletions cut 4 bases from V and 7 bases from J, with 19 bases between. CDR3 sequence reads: CASSKDSMGLGTQYF. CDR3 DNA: TGTGCCAGTAGTAAGGACAGTATGGGCCTGGGGACCCAGTACTTC.

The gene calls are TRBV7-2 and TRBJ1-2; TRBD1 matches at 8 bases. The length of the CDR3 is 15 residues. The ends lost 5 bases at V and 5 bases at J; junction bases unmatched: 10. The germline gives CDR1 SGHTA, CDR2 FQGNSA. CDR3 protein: CASSPDRVGLYGYTF. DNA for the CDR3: TGTGCCAGCAGCCCGGACAGGGTTGGCCTTTATGGCTACACCTTC.

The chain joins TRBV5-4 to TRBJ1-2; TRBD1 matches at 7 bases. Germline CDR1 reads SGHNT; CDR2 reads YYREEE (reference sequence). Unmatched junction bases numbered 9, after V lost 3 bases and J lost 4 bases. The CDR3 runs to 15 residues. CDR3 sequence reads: CASSSWTGSVYGYTF. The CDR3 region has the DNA TGTGCCAGCAGCTCATGGACAGGCTCCGTCTATGGCTACACCTTC.

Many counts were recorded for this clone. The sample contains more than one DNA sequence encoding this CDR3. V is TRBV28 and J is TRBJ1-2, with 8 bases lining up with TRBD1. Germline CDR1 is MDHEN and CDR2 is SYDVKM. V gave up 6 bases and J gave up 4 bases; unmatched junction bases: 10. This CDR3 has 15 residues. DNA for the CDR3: TGTGCCAGCAGCCCGGACAGGGACATTCTCTATGGCTACACCTTC. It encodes CASSPDRDILYGYTF.

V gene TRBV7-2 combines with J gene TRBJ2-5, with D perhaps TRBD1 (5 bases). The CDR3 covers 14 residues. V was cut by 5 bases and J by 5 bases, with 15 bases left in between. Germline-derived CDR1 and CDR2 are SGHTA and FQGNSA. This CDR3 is CASSQTGIGETQYF. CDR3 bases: TGTGCCAGCAGCCAAACAGGAATAGGGGAGACCCAGTACTTC.

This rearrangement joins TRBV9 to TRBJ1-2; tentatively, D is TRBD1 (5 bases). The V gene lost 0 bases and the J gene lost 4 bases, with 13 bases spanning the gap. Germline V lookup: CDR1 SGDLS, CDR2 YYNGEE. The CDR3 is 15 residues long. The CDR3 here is CASSVDQGVPYGYTF. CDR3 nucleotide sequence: TGTGCCAGCAGCGTAGACCAAGGGGTCCCCTATGGCTACACCTTC. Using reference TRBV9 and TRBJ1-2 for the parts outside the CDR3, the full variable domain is DSGVTQTPKHLITATGQRVTLRCSPRSGDLSVYWYQQSLDQGLQFLIQYYNGEERAKGNILERFSAQQFPDLHSELNLSSLELGDSALYFCASSVDQGVPYGYTFGSGTRLTVV.

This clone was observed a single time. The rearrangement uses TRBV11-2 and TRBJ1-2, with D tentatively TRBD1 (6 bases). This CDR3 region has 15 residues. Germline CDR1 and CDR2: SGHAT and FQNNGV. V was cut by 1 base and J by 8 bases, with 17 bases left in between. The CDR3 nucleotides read TGTGCCAGCAGCTTAGGATCTTACAGGGCAGGCGGCTACACCTTC. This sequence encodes CASSLGSYRAGGYTF.

As DNA, the CDR3 is TGTGCCAGCAGCTTCCCTCTCCTAGCTATGAACACTGAAGCTTTCTTT. Protein: CASSFPLLAMNTEAFF. The genes are TRBV5-4 and TRBJ1-1; D unresolved. Trimming took 2 bases from V and 0 from J, leaving 14 bases between them. Germline CDR1 SGHNT, CDR2 YYREEE (reference sequence). This CDR3 contains 16 residues.